These 20 T cell receptor beta chains were all obtained from the same sample, sequenced in a study of blood T cell repertoires in COVID-19 (dated by TCRdb to the early 2020s). Library preparation used the immunoSEQ multiplex PCR assay. The table was pulled from immuneACCESS by TCRdb, which kept in-frame rearrangements only. Such tables lose some clones; where checked, under half of the loss comes from unresolved V genes, and the rest has no known cause. Here the sample has around 200,000 clones; around 85% occur a single time. Together, the top ten hold around 4.7% of the sample. Sequencing input: peripheral blood. The receptors shown here come from a human donor in a cohort sampled during active COVID-19.

The rearrangement uses TRBV7-2 and TRBJ1-2; 8 positions agree with TRBD1. This CDR3 contains 16 residues. V lost 2 bases to trimming and J lost 0 bases; unmatched junction nucleotides: 5. Germline assignment: CDR1 SGHTA and CDR2 FQGNSA. CDR3 in DNA: TGTGCCAGCAGCTTAACCCCGGGACAGGCTAACTATGGCTACACCTTC. Its translation: CASSLTPGQANYGYTF.

This chain joins TRBV4-2 and TRBJ1-1, with unresolved D. Germline CDR1 and CDR2: LGHNA and YNFKEQ. Trimming shortened V by 3 bases and J by 1 base, and 15 bases separated the two germline ends. The CDR3 has 16 amino acids. As DNA, the CDR3 is TGTGCCAGCAGCCATCGCACTCTTTCAAGGAACACTGAAGCTTTCTTT. It is translated as CASSHRTLSRNTEAFF.

The CDR3 sequence is CASSPIGGVGEQYF. The CDR3 DNA sequence: TGTGCCAGCAGCCCTATTGGGGGGGTCGGCGAGCAGTACTTC. The chain recombines TRBV7-2 with TRBJ2-7, with 7 bases matching TRBD2. The CDR3 has 14 amino acids. V dropped 5 bases and J dropped 6; count of bases not matched to a gene: 10. CDR1 is SGHTA and CDR2 is FQGNSA in the germline V gene.

This chain joins TRBV29-1 and TRBJ2-2; 7 bases line up with TRBD1. There are 13 residues in the CDR3. Trimming took 4 bases from V and 5 from J; bases not matched to a gene: 4. CDR1 and CDR2 (germline): SQVTM, ANQGSEA. CDR3 bases: TGCAGCGTTGGACAGGGTCTAACCGGGGAGCTGTTTTTT. Protein: CSVGQGLTGELFF.

This clone was seen only a few times. This chain uses TRBV19 with TRBJ2-1; D perhaps matches TRBD2 (6 bases). V was trimmed by 1 base and J by 2 bases, leaving 12 bases between them. This CDR3 has 16 residues. The germline CDR1 and CDR2 sequences are LNHDA and SQIVND (reference sequence). In DNA, the CDR3 is TGTGCCAGTAGTATAGGAACTAGCCGGACCTACAATGAGCAGTTCTTC. Amino acids: CASSIGTSRTYNEQFF.

The genes are TRBV11-2 and TRBJ2-1, with 9 bases lining up with TRBD1. This CDR3 region has 13 residues. The V segment lost 6 bases and the J segment 7 bases; nucleotides outside the gene matches: 4. Per germline, CDR1 SGHAT and CDR2 FQNNGV. The DNA of the CDR3 is TGTGCCAGCAGTTGGGACAGGGAGAATGAGCAGTTCTTC. It translates to CASSWDRENEQFF.

The chain links TRBV5-1 to TRBJ1-2; D unresolved. V was shortened by 1 base and J by 4 bases, with 11 bases between the two germline ends. Germline CDR1 SGHRS, CDR2 YFSETQ. This CDR3 is 14 amino acids long. CDR3 coding DNA: TGCGCCAGCAGCTTGAGTGGCGGGTTCTATGGCTACACCTTC. Amino acid sequence: CASSLSGGFYGYTF.

The gene calls are TRBV19 and TRBJ1-6, with 7 bases identical to TRBD1. J lost 2 bases, V lost 5 bases, and 3 bases had no gene match. The CDR3 runs to 15 residues. In germline, CDR1 is LNHDA, CDR2 SQIVND (reference sequence). CDR3 sequence: CASSPQGAYNSPLHF. As DNA, the CDR3 is TGTGCCAGTAGTCCCCAGGGGGCCTATAATTCACCCCTCCACTTT.

This rearrangement joins TRBV13 to TRBJ2-1; perhaps TRBD2 as D (5 bases). The CDR3 is made up of 14 amino acids. The V end was cut by 5 bases, the J end by 1 base, with 9 bases between. Germline V gives CDR1 PRHDT, CDR2 FYEKMQ (reference sequence). This CDR3 reads CASSPDLSYNEQFF. In DNA form, the CDR3 reads TGTGCCAGCAGCCCGGACTTATCCTACAATGAGCAGTTCTTC.

The chain employs TRBV28 and TRBJ1-4, with D possibly matching TRBD1 (5 bases). Per the germline V gene, CDR1 is MDHEN and CDR2 is SYDVKM. This CDR3 is 14 amino acids long. V was shortened by 10 bases and J by 2 bases, with 14 bases between the two germline ends. The DNA for the CDR3 is TGTGCCACCAGCCTTGGGGGGACTAATGAAAAACTGTTTTTT. Translation: CATSLGGTNEKLFF.

This sequence joins TRBV5-1 and TRBJ2-3, with 14 bases matching TRBD2. The trim removed 0 bases at V and 10 bases at J, leaving 10 bases unmatched. The CDR3 sequence is 17 residues long. Germline CDR1 reads SGHRS; CDR2 reads YFSETQ. The CDR3 spells CASSLGGLAGGPLSQYF. The CDR3 nucleotides are TGCGCCAGCAGCTTGGGAGGACTAGCGGGAGGCCCCCTATCGCAGTATTTT.

V is TRBV10-3 and J is TRBJ1-2; 7 bases match TRBD1. The CDR3 length is 13 residues. Trimming at V came to 6 bases and at J to 3 bases, leaving 4 bases not matched to a gene. CDR1 and CDR2 (germline): ENHRY, SYGVKD. Here the CDR3 DNA reads TGTGCCATCAGCCGGGACAGTGACTATGGCTACACCTTC. Residues: CAISRDSDYGYTF.

This chain uses TRBV28 with TRBJ2-5; D may be TRBD2 (6 bases). Germline V gene sequence: CDR1 MDHEN, CDR2 SYDVKM. CDR3 size: 15 residues. V lost 7 bases to trimming and J lost 1 base, with 16 bases between them. This chain's CDR3 is CASKQSGTLQETQYF. CDR3 coding DNA: TGTGCCAGCAAGCAGTCCGGGACTCTCCAAGAGACCCAGTACTTC.

Points on this clone: At the DNA level, this CDR3 is encoded by other sequences in the same sample as well. In DNA, the CDR3 is TGTGCCAGCAGCTTGGGACTAGCGGGAGAAGAGACCCAGTACTTC. Protein sequence: CASSLGLAGEETQYF. The chain employs TRBV7-2 and TRBJ2-5, with 14 bases identical to TRBD2. The CDR3 consists of 15 residues. Looked up from germline, CDR1 is SGHTA and CDR2 is FQGNSA. Germline trimming cut 3 bases from V and 3 bases from J; bases unmatched to any gene: 0.

This clone is a singleton in its sample. The chain has TRBV7-3 and TRBJ2-1; 8 positions agree with TRBD2. CDR1 and CDR2 (germline): SGHTA, FQGTGA. CDR3 length equals 13 residues. V was clipped by 9 bases and J by 8 bases; unmatched bases: 9. The CDR3 is CASSGTRSDEQFF. The CDR3 coding sequence is TGTGCCAGTTCCGGGACTAGAAGTGATGAGCAGTTCTTC.

This chain uses TRBV7-9 with TRBJ2-7; 9 bases line up with TRBD2. Germline assignment: CDR1 SEHNR and CDR2 FQNEAQ (reference sequence). The CDR3 contains 15 residues. V shed 3 bases and J 2 bases; nucleotides not matched to a gene: 5. This CDR3 reads CASSLGTSRAYEQYF. The CDR3 bases are TGTGCCAGCAGCTTGGGGACTAGCCGAGCCTACGAGCAGTACTTC.

J is TRBJ2-1 and V is TRBV20-1; 11 bases agree with TRBD2. J gave up 8 bases and V 6 bases, and 9 bases lay outside the gene matches. The CDR3 runs 14 residues. Germline lookup yields CDR1 DFQATT and CDR2 SNEGSKA (reference sequence). The CDR3 reads CSASPLAGAHEQFF. CDR3 DNA sequence: TGCAGTGCAAGTCCACTAGCGGGAGCCCATGAGCAGTTCTTC.

J is TRBJ2-7 and V is TRBV7-2, with 13 bases that match TRBD2. This CDR3 contains 18 residues. Per germline, CDR1 SGHTA and CDR2 FQGNSA. With 5 bases clipped from V and 0 bases from J, the junction kept 10 bases outside the gene matches. The chain's CDR3 is CASSRGGTSGTSSYEQYF. CDR3 DNA sequence: TGTGCCAGCAGCCGGGGAGGGACTAGCGGGACTAGCTCCTACGAGCAGTACTTC.

The chain recombines TRBV2 with TRBJ1-6; perhaps TRBD1 as D (6 bases). Germline V gives CDR1 SNHLY, CDR2 FYNNEI. Trimming stripped 8 bases from V and 6 bases from J, with 14 bases between. The CDR3 covers 14 residues. The CDR3 protein is CASRAGDGNSPLHF. The DNA of the CDR3 is TGTGCCAGCCGGGCAGGGGATGGTAATTCACCCCTCCACTTT.

V is TRBV19 and J is TRBJ1-1; perhaps TRBD1 as D (6 bases). Trimming pared 4 bases from V and 4 bases from J, leaving 13 bases between. This CDR3 region has 14 residues. Per the germline V gene, CDR1 is LNHDA and CDR2 is SQIVND (reference sequence). The CDR3 region is CASSKQSGATEAFF. The CDR3 DNA is TGTGCCAGTAGTAAACAATCAGGGGCCACTGAAGCTTTCTTT.